This entry lists 17 T cell receptor beta chains sequenced from one sample in a study of cytomegalovirus exposure and HLA in healthy donors. The PCR ran on 60 Vbeta and 13 Jbeta primers. The table came from immunoSEQ multiplex PCR; TCRdb's copy has only in-frame clones and leaves some out. The table lists 170,000 or so clones, 84% of them singletons, with 4.8% in the top ten. The sequenced material came from PBMCs. These receptors originate from a girl between 5 and 17 years old in good health and CMV-seropositive.

The V and J genes are TRBV29-1 and TRBJ1-6; 7 bases are a match to TRBD1. V trimming: 6 bases; J trimming: 9 bases; junction bases outside the gene matches: 8. From germline, CDR1 is SQVTM and CDR2 ANQGSEA. There are 13 residues in the CDR3. The CDR3 DNA sequence: TGCAGCGTCCAAGACAGGGTTTTTTCACCCCTCCACTTT. Translation: CSVQDRVFSPLHF.

The chain couples TRBV5-4 to TRBJ1-1; weak D call: TRBD1 (6 bases). Per the germline V gene, CDR1 is SGHNT and CDR2 is YYREEE (reference sequence). V was pared by 10 bases and J by 2 bases, with 9 bases between. This CDR3 has 11 residues. CDR3 bases: TGTGCCTTGGGACAAAACACTGAAGCTTTCTTT. This translates into CALGQNTEAFF.

This chain links TRBV27 with TRBJ1-1; unclear D gene. Trimming cost V 1 base and J 7 bases, with 13 bases left between them. The germline CDR1 and CDR2 sequences are MNHEY and SMNVEV (reference sequence). There are 14 residues in the CDR3. CDR3 bases: TGTGCCAGCAGTTTATTTTCGGGAAGCATTGAAGCTTTCTTT. Its translation is CASSLFSGSIEAFF.

This clone was detected a few times. This chain joins TRBV6-6 and TRBJ2-3, with TRBD2 matching over 7 bases. J was trimmed by 2 bases and V by 11 bases; bases with no gene match: 10. In germline, CDR1 is MNHNY, CDR2 SVGAGI (reference sequence). This CDR3 has 14 residues. The CDR3 protein is CAATGGGDTDTQYF. CDR3 sequence (DNA): TGTGCCGCCACTGGGGGGGGAGACACAGATACGCAGTATTTT.

The CDR3 here is CASTSRTGVPEAFF. CDR3 nucleotides: TGTGCCAGCACATCTCGGACAGGGGTCCCTGAAGCTTTCTTT. This chain links TRBV18 with TRBJ1-1; TRBD1 matches 9 bases. CDR3 length: 14 residues. Germline CDR1 reads KGHSH; CDR2 reads LQKENI. V shed 8 bases and J 6 bases; nucleotides not matched to a gene: 10.

V gene TRBV18 combines with J gene TRBJ2-3; 8 nucleotides match TRBD1. Trimming cost V 4 bases and J 4 bases; bases outside gene matches: 4. Germline-derived CDR1 and CDR2 are KGHSH and LQKENI. There are 14 residues in the CDR3. The CDR3 nucleotides are TGTGCCAGCTCACAGGACAGGGTCCCAGATACGCAGTATTTT. Protein sequence: CASSQDRVPDTQYF.

The CDR3 is CASSWPQGTNEKLFF. The CDR3, as DNA: TGTGCCAGCAGCTGGCCACAGGGAACTAATGAAAAACTGTTTTTT. The chain recombines TRBV5-6 with TRBJ1-4; maybe TRBD1 (6 bases). CDR1 is SGHDT, CDR2 YYEEEE, per germline. The V and J ends lost 3 bases and 1 base respectively, with 10 bases between them. CDR3 size: 15 residues.

A remark on this clone: No DNA is shown, since the ends of the CDR3 on it are uncertain; the CDR3 is the one TCRdb lists. The chain combines TRBV5-1 with TRBJ2-7; the table calls TRBD2, which could not be checked here. In germline, CDR1 is SGHRS, CDR2 YFSETQ. The CDR3 numbers 13 amino acids, ends counted. The CDR3 spells CASNEFGSGAEYF.

CDR3 DNA sequence: TGTGCCAGCAACACACAGGTTCAAGGAGAACCCCTCCACTTT. Protein sequence: CASNTQVQGEPLHF. J is TRBJ1-6 and V is TRBV6-6; weak D call: TRBD1 (5 bases). Trimming shortened V by 7 bases and J by 12 bases, and 19 bases separated the two germline ends. The CDR3 is 14 residues long. Germline lookup yields CDR1 MNHNY and CDR2 SVGAGI (reference sequence).

The chain links TRBV7-2 to TRBJ1-1; D unclear. Germline CDR1 and CDR2: SGHTA and FQGNSA. Trimming stripped 1 base from V and 1 base from J, with 10 bases between. CDR3 size: 15 residues. The DNA of the CDR3 is TGTGCCAGCAGCTTAGACCTAATCGGGAACACTGAAGCTTTCTTT. It translates to CASSLDLIGNTEAFF.

This clone came up once. The V call is TRBV19, the J call TRBJ2-1, with a possible D match to TRBD2 (6 bases). CDR1 is LNHDA and CDR2 is SQIVND in the germline V gene (reference sequence). This CDR3 is built from 13 residues. Trimming took 5 bases from V and 5 from J, leaving 10 bases between them. CDR3 nucleotides: TGTGCCAGTAGTCCTAGCGTGGACAATGAGCAGTTCTTC. As protein: CASSPSVDNEQFF.

This clone was seen a single time. The V gene is TRBV19, the J gene TRBJ1-1, with D maybe TRBD1 (6 bases). Germline CDR1 is LNHDA and CDR2 is SQIVND (reference sequence). V lost 5 bases, J lost 1 base, and 17 bases lay in between. There are 16 residues in the CDR3. The CDR3 protein is CASSVNHRAQNTEAFF. CDR3 coding DNA: TGTGCCAGTAGTGTCAACCACAGGGCCCAGAACACTGAAGCTTTCTTT.

This clone was observed once. The chain combines TRBV6-1 with TRBJ2-1; 7 bases agree with TRBD2. Trimming cost V 11 bases and J 4 bases; bases outside gene matches: 14. Per the germline V gene, CDR1 is MNHNS and CDR2 is SASEGT. The CDR3 is made up of 15 amino acids. CDR3 in amino acids: CASNLGTILYNEQFF. The CDR3 DNA is TGTGCCTCCAATCTTGGGACTATCCTATACAATGAGCAGTTCTTC.

The V gene is TRBV25-1, the J gene TRBJ1-2, with a weak D call TRBD1 (5 bases). The V gene lost 2 bases and the J gene lost 4 bases, with 11 bases spanning the gap. The CDR3 runs to 14 residues. Looked up from germline, CDR1 is MGHDK and CDR2 is SYGVNS. CDR3 sequence: CASSEAGWAYGYTF. The CDR3 region has the DNA TGTGCCAGCAGTGAAGCAGGGTGGGCCTATGGCTACACCTTC.

This sequence joins TRBV5-1 and TRBJ2-7; 11 nucleotides match TRBD1. The CDR3 runs 15 residues. The J segment lost 6 bases and the V segment lost 1 base, leaving 6 bases of the junction unmatched. Germline V gives CDR1 SGHRS, CDR2 YFSETQ. CDR3 sequence: CASSLHWDRGGEQYF. The CDR3 nucleotides read TGCGCCAGCAGCTTGCATTGGGACAGGGGGGGCGAGCAGTACTTC.

For this clone: The junction does not match germline at one end; this may be a read error. The gene calls are TRBV7-7 and TRBJ2-1, with TRBD2 matching over 7 bases. This CDR3 comprises 13 residues. Germline CDR1 is SSHAT and CDR2 is FNYEAQ (reference sequence). The CDR3 DNA reads TGTGCTAGCAGCCCGAGCCTAGCGGTTGAGCAGTTCTTC. It codes for CASSPSLAVEQFF.

V and J are TRBV11-2 and TRBJ2-7, with a tentative D call TRBD2 (6 bases). Germline V gene lookup returns CDR1 SGHAT and CDR2 FQNNGV. The CDR3 covers 13 residues. Trimming removed 3 bases at V and 3 bases at J, with 9 bases between. CDR3 nucleotides: TGTGCCAGCAGCTTCTACGGGGGCTACGAGCAGTACTTC. It is translated as CASSFYGGYEQYF.